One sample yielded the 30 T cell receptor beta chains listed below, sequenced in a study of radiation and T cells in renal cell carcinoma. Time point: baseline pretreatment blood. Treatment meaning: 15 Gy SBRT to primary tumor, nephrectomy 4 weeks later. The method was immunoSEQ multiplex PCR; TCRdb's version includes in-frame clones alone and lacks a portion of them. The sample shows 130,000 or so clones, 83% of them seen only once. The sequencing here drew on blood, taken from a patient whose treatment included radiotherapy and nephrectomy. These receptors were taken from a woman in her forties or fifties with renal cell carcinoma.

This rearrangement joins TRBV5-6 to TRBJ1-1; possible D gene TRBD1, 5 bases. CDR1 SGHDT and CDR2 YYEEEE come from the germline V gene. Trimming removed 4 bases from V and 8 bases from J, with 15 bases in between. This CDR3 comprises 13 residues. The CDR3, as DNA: TGTGCCAGCAGCCATCCTAGGGGCCGGGAAGCTTTCTTT. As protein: CASSHPRGREAFF.

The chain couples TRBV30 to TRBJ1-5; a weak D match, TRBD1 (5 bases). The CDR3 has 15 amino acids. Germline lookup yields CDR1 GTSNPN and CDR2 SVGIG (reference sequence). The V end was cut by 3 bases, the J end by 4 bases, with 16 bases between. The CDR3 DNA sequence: TGTGCCTGGAGCCCGGCGGGGGGGGAGAATCAGCCCCAGCATTTT. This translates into CAWSPAGGENQPQHF. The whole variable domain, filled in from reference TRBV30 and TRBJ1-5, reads SQTIHQWPATLVQPVGSPLSLECTVEGTSNPNLYWYRQAAGRGLQLLFYSVGIGQISSEVPQNLSASRPQDRQFILSSKKLLLSDSGFYLCAWSPAGGENQPQHFGDGTRLSIL.

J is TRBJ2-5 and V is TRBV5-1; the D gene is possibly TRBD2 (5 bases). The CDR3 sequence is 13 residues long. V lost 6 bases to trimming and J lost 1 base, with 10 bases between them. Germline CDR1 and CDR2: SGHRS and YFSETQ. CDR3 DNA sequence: TGCGCCAGCACCGAGCGGAGCCAAGAGACCCAGTACTTC. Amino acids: CASTERSQETQYF.

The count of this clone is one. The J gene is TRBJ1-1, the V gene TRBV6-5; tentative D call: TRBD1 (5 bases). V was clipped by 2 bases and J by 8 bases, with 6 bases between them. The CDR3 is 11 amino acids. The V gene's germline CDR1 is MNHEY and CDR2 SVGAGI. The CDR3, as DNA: TGTGCCAGCAGTTACGGGGGAGAAGCTTTCTTT. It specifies CASSYGGEAFF.

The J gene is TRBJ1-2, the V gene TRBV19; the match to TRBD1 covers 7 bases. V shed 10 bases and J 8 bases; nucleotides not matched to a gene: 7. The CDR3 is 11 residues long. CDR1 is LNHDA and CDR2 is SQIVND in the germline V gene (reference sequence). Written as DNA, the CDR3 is TGTGCCACCCCAACAGGGGAAGGCTACACCTTC. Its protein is CATPTGEGYTF. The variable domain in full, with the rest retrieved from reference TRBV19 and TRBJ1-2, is DGGITQSPKYLFRKEGQNVTLSCEQNLNHDAMYWYRQDPGQGLRLIYYSQIVNDFQKGDIAEGYSVSREKKESFPLTVTSAQKNPTAFYLCATPTGEGYTFGSGTRLTVV.

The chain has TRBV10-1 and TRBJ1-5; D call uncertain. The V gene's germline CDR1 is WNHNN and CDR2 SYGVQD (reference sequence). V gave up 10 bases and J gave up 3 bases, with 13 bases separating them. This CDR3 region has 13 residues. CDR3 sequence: CANPNRYNQPQHF. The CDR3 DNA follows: TGCGCCAACCCGAATAGATACAATCAGCCCCAGCATTTT.

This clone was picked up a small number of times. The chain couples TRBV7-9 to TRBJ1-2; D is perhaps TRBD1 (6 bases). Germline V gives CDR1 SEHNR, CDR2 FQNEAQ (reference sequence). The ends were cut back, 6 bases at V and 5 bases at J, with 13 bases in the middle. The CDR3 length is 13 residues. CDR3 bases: TGTGCCAGCAGTTTCAGGGGTACTTATGGCTACACCTTC. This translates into CASSFRGTYGYTF.

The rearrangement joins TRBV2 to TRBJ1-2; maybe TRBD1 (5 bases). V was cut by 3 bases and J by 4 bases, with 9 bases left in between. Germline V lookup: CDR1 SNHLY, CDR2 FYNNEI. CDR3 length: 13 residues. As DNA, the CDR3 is TGTGCCAGCAGTGAGGGGGGAAGCTATGGCTACACCTTC. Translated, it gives CASSEGGSYGYTF. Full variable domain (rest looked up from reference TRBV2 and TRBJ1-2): EPEVTQTPSHQVTQMGQEVILRCVPISNHLYFYWYRQILGQKVEFLVSFYNNEISEKSEIFDDQFSVERPDGSNFTLKIRSTKLEDSAMYFCASSEGGSYGYTFGSGTRLTVV.

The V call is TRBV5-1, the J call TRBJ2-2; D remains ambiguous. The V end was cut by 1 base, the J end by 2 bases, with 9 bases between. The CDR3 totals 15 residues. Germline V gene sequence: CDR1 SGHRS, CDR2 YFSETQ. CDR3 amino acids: CASSLSPDNTGELFF. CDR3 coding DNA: TGCGCCAGCAGCTTGTCTCCGGACAACACCGGGGAGCTGTTTTTT.

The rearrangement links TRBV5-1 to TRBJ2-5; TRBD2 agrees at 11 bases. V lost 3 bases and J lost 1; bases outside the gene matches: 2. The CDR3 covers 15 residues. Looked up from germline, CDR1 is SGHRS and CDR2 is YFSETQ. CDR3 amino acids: CASSSGTSGQETQYF. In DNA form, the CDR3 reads TGCGCCAGCAGCTCTGGGACTAGCGGCCAAGAGACCCAGTACTTC. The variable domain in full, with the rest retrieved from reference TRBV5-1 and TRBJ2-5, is KAGVTQTPRYLIKTRGQQVTLSCSPISGHRSVSWYQQTPGQGLQFLFEYFSETQRNKGNFPGRFSGRQFSNSRSEMNVSTLELGDSALYLCASSSGTSGQETQYFGPGTRLLVL.

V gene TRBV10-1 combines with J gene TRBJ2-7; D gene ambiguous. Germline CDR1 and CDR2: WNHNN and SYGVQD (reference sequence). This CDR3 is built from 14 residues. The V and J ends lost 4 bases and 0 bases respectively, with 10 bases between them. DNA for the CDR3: TGCGCCAGCAGTGTCGGAACAGCCTCCTACGAGCAGTACTTC. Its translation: CASSVGTASYEQYF.

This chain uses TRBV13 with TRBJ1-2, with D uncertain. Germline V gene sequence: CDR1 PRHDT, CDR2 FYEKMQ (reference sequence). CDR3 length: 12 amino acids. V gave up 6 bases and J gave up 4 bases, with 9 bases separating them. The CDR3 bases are TGTGCCAGCAGTAGTGCCTTCTATGGCTACACCTTC. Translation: CASSSAFYGYTF.

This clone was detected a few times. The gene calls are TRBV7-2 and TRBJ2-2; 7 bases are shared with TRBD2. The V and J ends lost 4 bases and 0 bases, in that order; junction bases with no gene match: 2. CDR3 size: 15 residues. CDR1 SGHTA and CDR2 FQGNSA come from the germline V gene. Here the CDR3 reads CASSSSGANTGELFF. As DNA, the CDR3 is TGTGCCAGCAGCTCGAGCGGGGCGAACACCGGGGAGCTGTTTTTT.

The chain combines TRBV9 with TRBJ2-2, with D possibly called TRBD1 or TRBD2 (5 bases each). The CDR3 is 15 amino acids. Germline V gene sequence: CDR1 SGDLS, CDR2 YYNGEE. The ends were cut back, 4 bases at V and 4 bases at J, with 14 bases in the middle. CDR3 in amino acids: CASSTPLGTTGELFF. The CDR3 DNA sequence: TGTGCCAGCAGCACTCCACTAGGGACCACCGGGGAGCTGTTTTTT.

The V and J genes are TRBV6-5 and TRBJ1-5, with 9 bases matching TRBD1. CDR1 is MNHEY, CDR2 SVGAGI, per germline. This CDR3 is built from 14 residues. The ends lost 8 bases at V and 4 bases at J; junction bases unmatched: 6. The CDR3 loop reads CASGRQGGNQPQHF. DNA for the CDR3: TGTGCCAGCGGTCGACAGGGGGGAAATCAGCCCCAGCATTTT.

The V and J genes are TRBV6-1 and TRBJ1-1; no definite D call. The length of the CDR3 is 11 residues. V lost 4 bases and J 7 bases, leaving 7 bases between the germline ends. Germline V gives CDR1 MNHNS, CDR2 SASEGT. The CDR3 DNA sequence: TGTGCCAGCAGTGCTCCCATTGAAGCTTTCTTT. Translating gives CASSAPIEAFF.

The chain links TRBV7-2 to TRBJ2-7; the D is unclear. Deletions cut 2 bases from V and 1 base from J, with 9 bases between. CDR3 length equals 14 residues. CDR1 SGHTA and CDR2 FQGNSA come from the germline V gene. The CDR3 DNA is TGTGCCAGCAGCTTACTTTCAGATTCCTACGAGCAGTACTTC. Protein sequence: CASSLLSDSYEQYF.

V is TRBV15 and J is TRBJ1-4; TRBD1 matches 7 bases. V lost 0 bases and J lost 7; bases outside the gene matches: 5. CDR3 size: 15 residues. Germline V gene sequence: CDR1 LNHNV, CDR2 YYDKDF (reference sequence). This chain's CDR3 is CATSRDRAGGEKLFF. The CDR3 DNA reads TGTGCCACCAGCAGAGATCGGGCAGGGGGTGAAAAACTGTTTTTT.

CDR3 DNA: TGCGCCAGCAGCCAAGGTGGGTACGGGCGTGAGCAGTTCTTC. This encodes CASSQGGYGREQFF. V usage is TRBV4-3 and J usage is TRBJ2-1; D remains ambiguous. The V end lost 1 base, the J end lost 9 bases, and 13 bases lay between the germline ends. CDR1 LGHNA and CDR2 YSLEER come from the germline V gene. This CDR3 has 14 amino acids.

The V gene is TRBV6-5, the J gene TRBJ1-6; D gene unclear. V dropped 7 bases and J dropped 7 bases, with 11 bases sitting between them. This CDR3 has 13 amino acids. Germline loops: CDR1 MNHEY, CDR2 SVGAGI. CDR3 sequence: CASTKGGNSPLHF. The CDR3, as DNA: TGTGCCAGCACAAAAGGAGGGAATTCACCCCTCCACTTT.

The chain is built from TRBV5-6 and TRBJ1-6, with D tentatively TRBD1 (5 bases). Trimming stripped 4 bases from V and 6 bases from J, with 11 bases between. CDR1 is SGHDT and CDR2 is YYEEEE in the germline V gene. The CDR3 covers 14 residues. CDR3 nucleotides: TGTGCCAGCAGCCCCGGGGCCTTTAATTCACCCCTCCACTTT. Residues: CASSPGAFNSPLHF.

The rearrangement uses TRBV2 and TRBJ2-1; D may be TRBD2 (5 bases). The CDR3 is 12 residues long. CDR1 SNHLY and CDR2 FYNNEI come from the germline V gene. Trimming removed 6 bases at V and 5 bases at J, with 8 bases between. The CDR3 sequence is CASSRGNNEQFF. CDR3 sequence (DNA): TGTGCCAGCAGCCGGGGTAACAATGAGCAGTTCTTC.

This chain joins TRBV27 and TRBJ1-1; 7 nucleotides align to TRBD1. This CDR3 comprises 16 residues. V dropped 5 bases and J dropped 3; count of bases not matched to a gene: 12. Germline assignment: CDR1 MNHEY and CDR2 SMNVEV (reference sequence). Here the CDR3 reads CASSPGDSWGDTEAFF. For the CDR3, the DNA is TGTGCCAGCAGTCCGGGGGACAGTTGGGGGGACACTGAAGCTTTCTTT.

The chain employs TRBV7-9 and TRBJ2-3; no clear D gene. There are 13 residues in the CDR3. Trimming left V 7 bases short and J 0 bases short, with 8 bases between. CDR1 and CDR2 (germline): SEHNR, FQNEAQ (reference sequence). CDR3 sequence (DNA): TGTGCCAGCACCTCATATAGCACAGATACGCAGTATTTT. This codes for CASTSYSTDTQYF.

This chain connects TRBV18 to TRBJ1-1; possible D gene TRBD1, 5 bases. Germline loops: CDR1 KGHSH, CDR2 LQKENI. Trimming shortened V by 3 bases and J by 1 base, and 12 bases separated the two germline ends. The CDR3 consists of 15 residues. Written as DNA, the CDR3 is TGTGCCAGCTCACCTGAGGGGCGACGGAACACTGAAGCTTTCTTT. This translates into CASSPEGRRNTEAFF.

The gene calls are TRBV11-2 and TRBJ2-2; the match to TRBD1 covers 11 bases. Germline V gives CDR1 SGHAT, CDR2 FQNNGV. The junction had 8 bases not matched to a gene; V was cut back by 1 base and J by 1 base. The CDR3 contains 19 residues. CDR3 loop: CASSLGWDRGLRNTGELFF. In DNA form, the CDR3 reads TGTGCCAGCAGCTTAGGGTGGGACAGGGGGTTGAGGAACACCGGGGAGCTGTTTTTT.

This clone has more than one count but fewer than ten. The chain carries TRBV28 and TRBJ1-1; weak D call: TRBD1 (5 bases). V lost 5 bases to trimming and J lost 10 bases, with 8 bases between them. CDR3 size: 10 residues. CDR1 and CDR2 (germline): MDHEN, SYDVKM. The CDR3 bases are TGTGCCAGCAGTCGGCAGGGAGCTTTCTTT. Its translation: CASSRQGAFF.

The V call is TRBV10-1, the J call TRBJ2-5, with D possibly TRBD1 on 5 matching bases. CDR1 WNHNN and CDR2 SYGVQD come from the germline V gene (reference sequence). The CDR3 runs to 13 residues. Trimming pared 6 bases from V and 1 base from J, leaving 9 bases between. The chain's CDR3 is CASRKGIQETQYF. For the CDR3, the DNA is TGCGCCAGCAGGAAGGGGATCCAAGAGACCCAGTACTTC.

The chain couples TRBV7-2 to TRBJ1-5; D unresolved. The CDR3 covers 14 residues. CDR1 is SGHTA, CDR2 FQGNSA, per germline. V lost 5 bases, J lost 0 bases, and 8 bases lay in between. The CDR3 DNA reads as TGTGCCAGCAGCGAGTCACATAGCAATCAGCCCCAGCATTTT. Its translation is CASSESHSNQPQHF.

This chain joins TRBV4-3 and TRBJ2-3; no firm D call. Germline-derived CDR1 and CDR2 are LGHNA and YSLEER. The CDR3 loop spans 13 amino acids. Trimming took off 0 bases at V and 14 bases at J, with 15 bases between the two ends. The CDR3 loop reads CASSQEGSKIWYF. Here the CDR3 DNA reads TGCGCCAGCAGCCAAGAGGGGTCCAAAATTTGGTATTTT.